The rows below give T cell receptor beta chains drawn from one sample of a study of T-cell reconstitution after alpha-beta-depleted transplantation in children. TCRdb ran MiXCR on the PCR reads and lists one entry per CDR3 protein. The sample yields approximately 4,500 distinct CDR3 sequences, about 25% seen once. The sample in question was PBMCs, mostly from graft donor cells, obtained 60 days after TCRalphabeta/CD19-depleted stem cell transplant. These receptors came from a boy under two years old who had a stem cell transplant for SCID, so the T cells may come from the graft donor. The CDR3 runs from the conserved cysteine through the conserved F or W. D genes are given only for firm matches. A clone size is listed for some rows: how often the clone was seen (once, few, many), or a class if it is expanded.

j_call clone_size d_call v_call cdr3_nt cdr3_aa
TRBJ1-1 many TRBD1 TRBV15 TGTGCCACCAGCACGAGGGACAGGGCGACTGAAGCTTTCTTT CATSTRDRATEAFF
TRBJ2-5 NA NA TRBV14 TGTGCCAGCAGCCAAGATGGGTACGAGACCCAGTACTTC CASSQDGYETQYF
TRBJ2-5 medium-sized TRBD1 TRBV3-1 TGTGCCAGCAGCCAATCCTACAGGGGGGCTAGTGAGACCCAGTACTTC CASSQSYRGASETQYF
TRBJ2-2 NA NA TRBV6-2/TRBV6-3 TGTGCCAGCGGACTACTCGGGGAGCTGTTTTTT CASGLLGELFF
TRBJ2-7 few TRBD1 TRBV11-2 TGTGCCAGCACCGCGACAGGGGGCGCCTACGAGCAGTACTTC CASTATGGAYEQYF
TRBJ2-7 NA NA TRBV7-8 TGTGCCAGCAGCTTAGCGGGGGTCCACGAGCAGTACTTC CASSLAGVHEQYF
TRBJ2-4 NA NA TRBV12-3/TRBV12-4 TGTGCCAGCAGTTTAAACGCCAAAAACATTCAGTACTTC CASSLNAKNIQYF
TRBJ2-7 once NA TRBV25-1 TGTGCCAGCAGTGGGGCAGGGGTATACGAGCAGTACTTC CASSGAGVYEQYF
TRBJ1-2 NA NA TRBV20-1 TGCAGTGCGCCGTATCGACAAGACCACAACTATGGCTACACCTTC CSAPYRQDHNYGYTF
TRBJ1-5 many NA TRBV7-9 TGTGCCAGCAGCGCACAATCTCAGCCCCAGCATTTT CASSAQSQPQHF
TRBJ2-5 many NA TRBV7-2 TGTGCCAGCAGCTTAGTGGGGGGGCCGGAGGAGACCCAGTACTTC CASSLVGGPEETQYF
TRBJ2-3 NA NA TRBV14 TGTGCCAGCAGCCAAGAGGGGACGGCGAACACAGATACGCAGTATTTT CASSQEGTANTDTQYF
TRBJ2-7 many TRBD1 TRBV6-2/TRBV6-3 TGTGCCAGCACTAAAAACCTCGGGACAGGGATCTACTTC CASTKNLGTGIYF
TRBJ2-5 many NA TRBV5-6 TGTGCCATGGGCCCGGGGCCCATTCCCCAGTACTTC CAMGPGPIPQYF
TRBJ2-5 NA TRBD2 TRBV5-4 TGTGCCAGCAGCTTAACAGCGGGGGGCCAAGAGACCCAGTACTTC CASSLTAGGQETQYF
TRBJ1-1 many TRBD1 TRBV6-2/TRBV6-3 TGTGCCAGCAGACCGACAGGGGGCACTGAAGCTTTCTTT CASRPTGGTEAFF
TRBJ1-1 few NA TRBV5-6 TGTGCCAGCAGCTTCCCGGGGGAGAACACTGAAGCTTTCTTT CASSFPGENTEAFF
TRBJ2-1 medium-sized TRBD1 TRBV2 TGTGCCAGCAGTGATGGGACAGCTTACAATGAGCAGTTCTTC CASSDGTAYNEQFF
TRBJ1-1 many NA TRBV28 TGTGCCAGCAGGGGCTTCACAGGCTTAGCTTTCTTT CASRGFTGLAFF
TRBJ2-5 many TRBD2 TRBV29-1 TGCAGCGTTCTATCTGCGGGGGGGAACCAAGAGACCCAGTACTTC CSVLSAGGNQETQYF
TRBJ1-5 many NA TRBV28 TGTGCCAGCAGTTTAGGCGGCTGGACTAATCAGCCCCAGCATTTT CASSLGGWTNQPQHF
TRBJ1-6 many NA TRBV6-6 TGTGCCAGCAGAAGCCTAACCACACCCCTCCACTTT CASRSLTTPLHF
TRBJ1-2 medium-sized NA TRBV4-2 TGTGCCAGCAGCCAGATAGACAAATCAAGGGACGGCTACACCTTC CASSQIDKSRDGYTF
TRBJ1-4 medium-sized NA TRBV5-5 TGTGCCAGCAGCTTGAGCAGTGTGGATGAAAAACTGTTTTTT CASSLSSVDEKLFF
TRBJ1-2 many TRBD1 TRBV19 TGTGCCAGTAGTATCCCGGGACAGTACGATGGCTACACCTTC CASSIPGQYDGYTF
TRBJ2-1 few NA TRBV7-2 TGTGCCAGCAGCTCGCCAGAGGACAACTACAATGAGCAGTTCTTC CASSSPEDNYNEQFF
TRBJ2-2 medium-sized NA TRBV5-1 TGCGCCAGCAGTTGGGGCGGGCAGAACACCGGGGAGCTGTTTTTT CASSWGGQNTGELFF
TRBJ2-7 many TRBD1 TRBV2 TGTGCCAGCACCACTGACAGGGTAATTTACGAGCAGTACTTC CASTTDRVIYEQYF
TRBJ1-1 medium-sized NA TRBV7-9 TGTGCCAGCAGCTTTTCCCCCCAGGCCCGAATCACTGAAGCTTTCTTT CASSFSPQARITEAFF
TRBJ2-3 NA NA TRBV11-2 TGTGCCAGCAGCTTAATAAGCACAGATACGCAGTATTTT CASSLISTDTQYF
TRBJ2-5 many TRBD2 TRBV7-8 TGTGCCAGCAGCTTTTGGGCTAGCGGGGGGACCGGGGCAGAGACCCAGTACTTC CASSFWASGGTGAETQYF
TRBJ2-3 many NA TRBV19 TGTGCCAGTACTAGGGGCCCTCCCCTATCCTTTAGCACAGATACGCAGTATTTT CASTRGPPLSFSTDTQYF
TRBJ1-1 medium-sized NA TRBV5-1 TGCGCCAGCGAGCTGGGCGGGAAAGCTTTCTTT CASELGGKAFF
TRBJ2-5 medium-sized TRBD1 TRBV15 TGTGCCACCAGCAAAGGGACAGGGGTGTCGGAGACCCAGTACTTC CATSKGTGVSETQYF
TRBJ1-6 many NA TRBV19 TGTGCCAGTAGTGAGGTTGGGCGTAATTCCTATAATTCACCCCTCCACTTT CASSEVGRNSYNSPLHF
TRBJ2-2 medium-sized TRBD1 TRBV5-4 TGTGCCAGCAGCCCGGGTGGTTCGGACAGGGACGGCGGGGAGCTGTTTTTT CASSPGGSDRDGGELFF
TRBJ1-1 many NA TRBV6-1 TGTGCCAGCACCACCGGGGGAATGAACACTGAAGCTTTCTTT CASTTGGMNTEAFF
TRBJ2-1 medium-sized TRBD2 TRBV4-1 TGCGCCAGCAGCCAAGAGTGGGGAGGGATATCCTACAATGAGCAGTTCTTC CASSQEWGGISYNEQFF
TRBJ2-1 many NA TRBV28 TGTGCCAGCAGTTTAGGATTGGGGCAGATCTCCTACAATGAGCAGTTCTTC CASSLGLGQISYNEQFF
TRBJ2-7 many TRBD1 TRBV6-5 TGTGCCAGCAGTCCCCGACAGGGGGCAGAGTACGAGCAGTACTTC CASSPRQGAEYEQYF
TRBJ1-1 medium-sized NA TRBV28 TGTGCCAGCAGTACCCCGACCTGGGGCACTGAAGCTTTCTTT CASSTPTWGTEAFF
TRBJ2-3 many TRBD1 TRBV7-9 TGTGCCAGCAGCTTACCCCCACAGGGGGAAACTAGCACAGATACGCAGTATTTT CASSLPPQGETSTDTQYF